This entry describes one TCR beta chain. It lacks a known antigen. No base quality information exists; no much larger clone differs at one position. Donors were healthy HIV-negative adults with no recently reported acute infections or vaccinations. All donors were Caucasian adults living in Nashville, Tennessee, USA. CD4+ T cells were enriched by magnetic negative selection; naive cells were then positively selected on CD45RA, and the negative fraction formed the memory subset. After blood collection by leukapheresis, PBMCs were isolated using Ficoll-Histopaque density gradient centrifugation and then cryopreserved in the vapor phase of liquid nitrogen. Analytical flow cytometry was used to check the purity and quantity of every magnetically sorted T cell population. Genomic DNA was isolated from each sorted fraction and quantified by UV absorbance on a Nanodrop 2000c. This entry comes from a study of shared clonotypes between healthy human individuals (dated by TCRdb to 2020 to 2022). Concerning the study at large: Three men and two women, aged 18 to 49 years, made up the cohort. Per donor, three plates each were used for CD4 naive and CD4 memory, two for CD8 naive, and one for CD8 memory. The study deeply sequenced blood TCR repertoires of about 5 healthy adults to estimate repertoire size and the extent of clonotype sharing between individuals. To increase sequencing depth and limit assay-specific biases, TCR repertoire library preparation and sequencing were carried out by different laboratories using diverse techniques. Leukapheresis yielded between about 0.85 and 10 billion PBMCs per donor. The paper's findings and limits, for the study overall: Even with the large sequencing depth, rarefaction of the sorted-subset datasets indicated that sequencing was incomplete. Pairwise subsampling indicated that sequencing depth was expected to affect the degree of clonotype sharing among donors. Higher generation probabilities were observed for clonotypes shared by all four sorted-subset donors than for non-shared clonotypes. Sharing across a handful of donors was observed for approximately 5% of naive CD4, less than 4% of naive CD8, 2.3% of memory CD4, and around 0.4% of memory CD8 clonotypes. Larger estimated clonotype richness was generally found for naive subsets than for memory subsets. Sampling was restricted to blood, and TCR repertoires in tissues likely differ from the TCR repertoires found in blood. Because the study included a small number of donors, the genetic and exposure-history diversity represented was limited.

Using the deep immunoSEQ assay, multiplex PCR amplified TCR CDR3 regions from genomic DNA. Extracted genomic DNA from each cell subset was distributed evenly across all wells of several immunoSEQ 96-well plates, and each plate was treated as a replicate. For sorted subsets, roughly 190 ng of genomic DNA, equivalent to some 30,000 T cell genomes, went into each replicate PCR. Purified libraries were quantified with a Qubit 3.0 fluorometer, sized on a Bioanalyzer 2100, and re-quantified with the KAPA Library Quantification kit. Each immunoSEQ 96-well plate was sequenced on its own single-read 150-cycle Illumina NextSeq 550 flow cell. Regarding the original processing steps: The immunoSEQ output contained only junctional sequences without quality scores, so filtering could not match that applied to full-length reads. Sequences were annotated with PyIR, a Python wrapper for IgBLAST v1.9, using IMGT germline references to assign V/J genes and CDR3. Reads were filtered out if the reads had weak V/J assignments (E-value above 1e-6), no CDR3, stop codons, out-of-frame junctions, or ambiguous translated residues. V3J clonotypes were defined by identical inferred V gene, J gene, and CDR3 amino acid sequence. Percentage overlap between repertoires was calculated by dividing the number of shared unique clonotypes by the size of the smaller repertoire. Repertoire richness was assessed with RTK rarefaction, the Chao1 estimator, and Recon v2.1 estimates of unobserved clonotypes. For all TCRbeta clonotypes obtained by the gDNA method from a handful of donors, generation probabilities were computed with OLGA. What TCRdb holds here is the immuneACCESS table cut down to in-frame rearrangements. Part of the clones is not present; checked against another copy, under half of the missing clones reflect an unresolved V gene, and the others are unexplained. Clone size and V and J calls were adopted from that table, with D and trimming inferred from the DNA. The sample table holds about 2,500,000 clones, of which around 94% were seen once. Of the sample, about 0.13% falls within the top ten clones.

From the cysteine up to the phenylalanine, the CDR3 has a length of 15 residues. Of all the DNA, just the CDR3 is kept, 45 bases in frame from base 1. CDR1 is given as WSHSY and CDR2 as SAAADI, both from the germline V gene. From V the trimming removes 0 bases and from J it removes 5 bases, while the gene matches leave 4 bases of the junction unaccounted for. The receptor chain draws on TRBV10-2 and TRBJ2-5, with 9 middle bases fitting TRBD2. The TCR originated in a man between 18 and 29 years old in good health. Sequenced sample: naive CD4+ T cells sorted from blood. The cell subset or site label, as the study defines it: CD45RA+ positively selected. The CDR3 protein is CASSESGLARETQYF. The DNA is as follows: TGCGCCAGCAGTGAGTCGGGACTAGCTCGGGAGACCCAGTACTTC.